The 25 T cell receptor beta chains reported below all come from one sample, sequenced in a study of T cell changes during pregnancy in multiple sclerosis. Sequenced by immunoSEQ multiplex PCR; TCRdb stores in-frame clones only, minus some. The sample holds some 97,000 clones, 94% seen once. This sample comprised peripheral blood, obtained before pregnancy. The source of these receptors is a female donor with multiple sclerosis, enrolled in a pregnancy study.

V usage is TRBV25-1 and J usage is TRBJ2-1; 14 positions agree with TRBD2. The length of the CDR3 is 16 residues. V gave up 1 base and J gave up 8 bases; unmatched junction bases: 4. The germline CDR1 and CDR2 sequences are MGHDK and SYGVNS. CDR3: CASSEWGTSGSDEQFF. CDR3 DNA: TGTGCCAGCAGTGAATGGGGGACTAGCGGGAGCGATGAGCAGTTCTTC.

This chain links TRBV5-1 with TRBJ1-1, with 9 bases matching TRBD1. CDR3 length equals 13 residues. Trimming at V came to 3 bases and at J to 4 bases, leaving 1 base not matched to a gene. The germline V gene has CDR1 SGHRS and CDR2 YFSETQ. The CDR3 spells CASSSGQGTEAFF. Here the CDR3 DNA reads TGCGCCAGCAGCTCGGGACAGGGCACTGAAGCTTTCTTT.

The chain joins TRBV6-5 to TRBJ2-2; no definite D call. CDR3 length: 13 amino acids. The V gene lost 4 bases and the J gene lost 6 bases, with 9 bases spanning the gap. The germline CDR1 and CDR2 sequences are MNHEY and SVGAGI. CDR3 DNA: TGTGCCAGCAGTTCAGAAGTTGCCGGGGAGCTGTTTTTT. It translates to CASSSEVAGELFF.

The CDR3 loop is CASSLDVTGDTEAFF. The CDR3 DNA follows: TGTGCCAGCAGCTTAGATGTGACAGGGGACACTGAAGCTTTCTTT. The chain is built from TRBV11-2 and TRBJ1-1; 8 positions agree with TRBD1. The CDR3 is 15 amino acids. Germline CDR1 SGHAT, CDR2 FQNNGV. Trimming cost V 0 bases and J 3 bases; bases outside gene matches: 3.

The chain couples TRBV4-3 to TRBJ2-3, with 10 bases that match TRBD2. V was pared by 1 base and J by 2 bases, with 6 bases of the junction left unmatched. Looked up from germline, CDR1 is LGHNA and CDR2 is YSLEER. This CDR3 comprises 17 residues. The CDR3 loop is CASSQALAGALTDTQYF. The CDR3 region has the DNA TGCGCCAGCAGCCAAGCTCTAGCGGGGGCACTCACAGATACGCAGTATTTT.

The J gene is TRBJ2-3, the V gene TRBV5-4; D is perhaps TRBD2 (6 bases). Germline CDR1 SGHNT, CDR2 YYREEE (reference sequence). This CDR3 has 15 residues. V lost 4 bases, J lost 3 bases, and 15 bases lay in between. The CDR3 bases are TGTGCCAGCAGCCTGGGAGGTCACAATACAGATACGCAGTATTTT. This sequence encodes CASSLGGHNTDTQYF.

CDR3 in amino acids: CASSLGGLGQETQYF. The CDR3 DNA reads TGCGCCAGCAGCTTGGGAGGGTTAGGGCAAGAGACCCAGTACTTC. This chain connects TRBV5-1 to TRBJ2-5; a possible D gene is TRBD2 (5 bases). Germline V gene sequence: CDR1 SGHRS, CDR2 YFSETQ. V shed 0 bases and J shed 2 bases, with 11 bases lying between them. The CDR3 loop spans 15 amino acids.

This clone was detected only a few times. The rearrangement uses TRBV13 and TRBJ1-1; the D is unclear. This CDR3 comprises 10 residues. Germline-derived CDR1 and CDR2 are PRHDT and FYEKMQ (reference sequence). Trimming stripped 1 base from V and 8 bases from J, with 2 bases between. CDR3 DNA: TGTGCCAGCAGCTTAGTAGAAGCTTTCTTT. It specifies CASSLVEAFF. The whole variable domain, filled in from reference TRBV13 and TRBJ1-1, reads AAGVIQSPRHLIKEKRETATLKCYPIPRHDTVYWYQQGPGQDPQFLISFYEKMQSDKGSIPDRFSAQQFSDYHSELNMSSLELGDSALYFCASSLVEAFFGQGTRLTVV.

The chain is built from TRBV19 and TRBJ1-2; D not resolved. The germline V gene encodes CDR1 LNHDA and CDR2 SQIVND (reference sequence). The CDR3 consists of 15 residues. Trimming pared 3 bases from V and 4 bases from J, leaving 15 bases between. CDR3 amino acids: CASSISLGAGYGYTF. In DNA form, the CDR3 reads TGTGCCAGTAGTATCAGTTTGGGCGCCGGCTATGGCTACACCTTC.

The chain combines TRBV7-9 with TRBJ2-7; maybe TRBD2 (6 bases). V lost 5 bases, J lost 0 bases, and 17 bases lay in between. Germline CDR1 reads SEHNR; CDR2 reads FQNEAQ (reference sequence). The CDR3 contains 16 residues. Here the CDR3 DNA reads TGTGCCAGCAGCCGGGTCGTCGGAGGGCTCTCCTACGAGCAGTACTTC. As protein: CASSRVVGGLSYEQYF.

The V call is TRBV15, the J call TRBJ2-3; 12 nucleotides align to TRBD2. The CDR3 extends over 16 amino acids. In germline, CDR1 is LNHNV, CDR2 YYDKDF (reference sequence). V lost 3 bases, J lost 3 bases, and 4 bases stayed unmatched. CDR3 protein: CATSSGTSGWTDTQYF. The CDR3 bases are TGTGCCACCAGCAGTGGGACTAGCGGGTGGACAGATACGCAGTATTTT.

The chain carries TRBV7-2 and TRBJ2-1; 7 bases match TRBD1. The CDR3 is made up of 16 amino acids. Trimming cost V 5 bases and J 7 bases; bases outside gene matches: 14. The germline gives CDR1 SGHTA, CDR2 FQGNSA. The CDR3 region has the DNA TGTGCCAGCAGCGACGCCTGGGGAGCCAGGGGGAATGAGCAGTTCTTC. Residues: CASSDAWGARGNEQFF.

J is TRBJ2-1 and V is TRBV7-2, with D possibly TRBD2 on 6 matching bases. The CDR3 is 16 amino acids. Germline CDR1 is SGHTA and CDR2 is FQGNSA. V was shortened by 0 bases and J by 9 bases, with 18 bases between the two germline ends. The CDR3 nucleotides are TGTGCCAGCAGCTTAGCGAAAGAGACGGCCGGGGGTGAGCAGTTCTTC. Its protein is CASSLAKETAGGEQFF.

The rearrangement joins TRBV27 to TRBJ1-1, with D perhaps matching TRBD1 (6 bases). The germline V gene has CDR1 MNHEY and CDR2 SMNVEV (reference sequence). CDR3 length equals 11 residues. Trimming shortened V by 8 bases and J by 7 bases, and 11 bases separated the two germline ends. CDR3 protein: CASSTGLEAFF. In DNA form, the CDR3 reads TGTGCCAGCTCGACAGGACTTGAAGCTTTCTTT.

The count of this clone is one. The chain uses TRBV9 and TRBJ1-2; a possible D gene is TRBD1 (5 bases). The germline CDR1 and CDR2 sequences are SGDLS and YYNGEE. The CDR3 is 15 amino acids. V lost 2 bases and J lost 5, with 16 bases in between. Here the CDR3 DNA reads TGTGCCAGCAGCGTCGCAGGGAATCTTTTGTATGGCTACACCTTC. Its protein product is CASSVAGNLLYGYTF.

The chain couples TRBV6-1 to TRBJ2-1; D is possibly TRBD2 (6 bases). The CDR3 has 16 residues. The V and J ends lost 0 bases and 5 bases respectively, with 14 bases between them. The germline V gene encodes CDR1 MNHNS and CDR2 SASEGT. The CDR3 DNA reads as TGTGCCAGCAGTGAAGCGGGGGGACGGGTGAACAATGAGCAGTTCTTC. Translated: CASSEAGGRVNNEQFF.

This chain uses TRBV6-1 with TRBJ2-2; 7 bases line up with TRBD1. The CDR3 spans 14 residues. J was trimmed by 1 base and V by 4 bases; bases with no gene match: 0. CDR1 is MNHNS and CDR2 is SASEGT in the germline V gene. Here the CDR3 reads CASSGQGNTGELFF. The CDR3 DNA sequence: TGTGCCAGCAGTGGACAGGGGAACACCGGGGAGCTGTTTTTT.

The chain links TRBV6-5 to TRBJ2-2; tentatively, D is TRBD1 (6 bases). The V and J ends lost 0 bases and 3 bases respectively, with 11 bases between them. Looked up from germline, CDR1 is MNHEY and CDR2 is SVGAGI. The CDR3 sequence is 16 residues long. The CDR3 region has the DNA TGTGCCAGCAGTTACTCGTACAGGGCTGACACCGGGGAGCTGTTTTTT. Translated, it gives CASSYSYRADTGELFF.

The sample holds one count of this clone. This chain joins TRBV9 and TRBJ2-1; tentatively, D is TRBD2 (5 bases). Germline loops: CDR1 SGDLS, CDR2 YYNGEE. This CDR3 region has 14 residues. Deletions cut 3 bases from V and 14 bases from J, with 21 bases between. The CDR3: CASSGTGGRGEEFF. For the CDR3, the DNA is TGTGCCAGCAGCGGGACCGGCGGGCGCGGCGAGGAGTTCTTC.

This chain joins TRBV30 and TRBJ2-7, with TRBD2 identical over 7 bases. After removal of 2 bases from V and 8 bases from J, the junction contained 6 bases not matched to a gene. This CDR3 has 12 amino acids. Germline loops: CDR1 GTSNPN, CDR2 SVGIG (reference sequence). For the CDR3, the DNA is TGTGCCTGGAGTATAACTAGCGCCAAGCAGTACTTC. It is translated as CAWSITSAKQYF.

The rearrangement joins TRBV5-1 to TRBJ2-7; 8 positions match TRBD1. V shed 5 bases and J 3 bases; nucleotides not matched to a gene: 10. Germline-derived CDR1 and CDR2 are SGHRS and YFSETQ. The CDR3 has 15 amino acids. The CDR3 sequence: CASRGFNRGYYEQYF. CDR3 DNA sequence: TGCGCCAGCAGGGGGTTTAACAGGGGGTACTACGAGCAGTACTTC. Supplemented by reference TRBV5-1 and TRBJ2-7, the full variable domain reads KAGVTQTPRYLIKTRGQQVTLSCSPISGHRSVSWYQQTPGQGLQFLFEYFSETQRNKGNFPGRFSGRQFSNSRSEMNVSTLELGDSALYLCASRGFNRGYYEQYFGPGTRLTVT.

Note on this clone: Different DNA sequences within this sample yield the same CDR3. This sequence joins TRBV30 and TRBJ2-7, with D perhaps TRBD2 (6 bases). Per the germline V gene, CDR1 is GTSNPN and CDR2 is SVGIG (reference sequence). Trimming stripped 3 bases from V and 3 bases from J, with 9 bases between. The CDR3 runs to 12 residues. CDR3: CAWSAGGYEQYF. CDR3 in DNA: TGTGCCTGGAGCGCCGGGGGCTACGAGCAGTACTTC.

The CDR3 DNA reads as TGTGCCAGCAGCTCGGGACAGGGGAACGACAATCAGCCCCAGCATTTT. Translated, it gives CASSSGQGNDNQPQHF. This sequence joins TRBV13 and TRBJ1-5, with TRBD1 matching 10 bases. With 4 bases clipped from V and 3 bases from J, the junction kept 6 bases outside the gene matches. Germline CDR1 reads PRHDT; CDR2 reads FYEKMQ (reference sequence). The CDR3 extends over 16 amino acids.

V usage is TRBV15 and J usage is TRBJ2-6; D is perhaps TRBD1 (6 bases). Trimming stripped 1 base from V and 2 bases from J, with 12 bases between. The CDR3 covers 17 residues. Germline V gives CDR1 LNHNV, CDR2 YYDKDF (reference sequence). The CDR3 bases are TGTGCCACCAGCAGAGCCGCAGGGGAAGCTGGGGCCAACGTCCTGACTTTC. This encodes CATSRAAGEAGANVLTF. The variable domain in full, completed from reference TRBV15 and TRBJ2-6, reads DAMVIQNPRYQVTQFGKPVTLSCSQTLNHNVMYWYQQKSSQAPKLLFHYYDKDFNNEADTPDNFQSRRPNTSFCFLDIRSPGLGDTAMYLCATSRAAGEAGANVLTFGAGSRLTVL.

CDR3 sequence reads: CASSLGTVWPGTQYF. Written as DNA, the CDR3 is TGCGCCAGCAGCTTGGGCACAGTTTGGCCAGGGACCCAGTACTTC. The chain employs TRBV5-1 and TRBJ2-5; D is unclear. This CDR3 is built from 15 residues. The V and J ends lost 0 bases and 7 bases respectively, with 16 bases between them. Germline CDR1 and CDR2: SGHRS and YFSETQ.